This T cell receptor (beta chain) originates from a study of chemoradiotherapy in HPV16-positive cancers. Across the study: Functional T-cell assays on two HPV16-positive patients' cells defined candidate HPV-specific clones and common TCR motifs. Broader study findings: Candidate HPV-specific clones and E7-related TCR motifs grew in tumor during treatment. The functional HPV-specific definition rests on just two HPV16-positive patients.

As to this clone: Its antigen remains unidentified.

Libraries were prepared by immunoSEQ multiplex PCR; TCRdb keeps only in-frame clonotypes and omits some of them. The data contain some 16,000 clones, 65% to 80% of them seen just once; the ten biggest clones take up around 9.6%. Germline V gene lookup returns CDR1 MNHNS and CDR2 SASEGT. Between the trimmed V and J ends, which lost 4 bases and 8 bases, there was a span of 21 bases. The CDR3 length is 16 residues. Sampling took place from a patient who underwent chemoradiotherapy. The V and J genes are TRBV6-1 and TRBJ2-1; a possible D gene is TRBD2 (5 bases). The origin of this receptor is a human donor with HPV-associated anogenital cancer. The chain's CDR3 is CASSALRELDVDEQFF. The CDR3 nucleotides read TGTGCCAGCAGTGCCCTAAGGGAGCTAGATGTCGATGAGCAGTTCTTC.